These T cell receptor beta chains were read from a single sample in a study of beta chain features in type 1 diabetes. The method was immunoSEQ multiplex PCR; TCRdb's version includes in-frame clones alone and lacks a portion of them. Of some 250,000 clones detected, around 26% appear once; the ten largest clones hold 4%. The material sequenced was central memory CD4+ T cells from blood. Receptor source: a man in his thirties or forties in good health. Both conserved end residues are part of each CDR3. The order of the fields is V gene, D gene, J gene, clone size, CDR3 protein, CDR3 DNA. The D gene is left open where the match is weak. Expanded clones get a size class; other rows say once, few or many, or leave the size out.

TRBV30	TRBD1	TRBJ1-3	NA	CAWSRGGSGNTIYF	TGTGCCTGGAGTAGAGGGGGCAGCGGAAACACCATATATTTT
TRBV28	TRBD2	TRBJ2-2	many	CASSLWQLAGGPGELFF	TGTGCCAGCAGTTTATGGCAACTAGCGGGAGGGCCCGGGGAGCTGTTTTTT
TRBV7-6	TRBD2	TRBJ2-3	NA	CASSLRLAGVPDTQYF	TGTGCCAGCAGCCTCCGACTAGCGGGAGTTCCAGATACGCAGTATTTT
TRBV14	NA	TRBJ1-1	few	CASSQLNTEAFF	TGTGCCAGCAGCCAACTGAACACTGAAGCTTTCTTT
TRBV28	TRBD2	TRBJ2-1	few	CASTGTNYNEQFF	TGTGCCAGCACGGGGACTAACTACAATGAGCAGTTCTTC
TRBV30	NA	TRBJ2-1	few	CAWTLRDLPYNEQFF	TGTGCCTGGACCCTCAGGGACTTGCCCTACAATGAGCAGTTCTTC
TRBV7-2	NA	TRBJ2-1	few	CASRPTSFNEQFF	TGTGCCAGCAGACCTACTAGCTTCAATGAGCAGTTCTTC
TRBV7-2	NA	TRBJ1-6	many	CASSLYSGEGSPLHF	TGTGCCAGCAGCTTATACTCAGGGGAGGGGTCACCCCTCCACTTT
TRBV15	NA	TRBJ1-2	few	CATSGPRENYGYTF	TGTGCCACCAGCGGCCCCCGAGAGAACTATGGCTACACCTTC
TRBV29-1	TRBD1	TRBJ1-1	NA	CSGVRQGTEAFF	TGCAGCGGCGTTAGACAGGGCACTGAAGCTTTCTTT
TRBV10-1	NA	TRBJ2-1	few	CASSKTGSDYNEQFF	TGCGCCAGCAGTAAGACGGGTTCGGACTACAATGAGCAGTTCTTC
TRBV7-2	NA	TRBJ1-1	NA	CASSLDYSPAFF	TGTGCCAGCAGCTTAGATTACTCCCCAGCTTTCTTT
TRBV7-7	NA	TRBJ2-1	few	CASSPRAGSNEQFF	TGTGCCAGCAGTCCCAGGGCAGGGTCTAATGAGCAGTTCTTC
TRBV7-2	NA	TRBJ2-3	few	CASSLAAYTDTQYF	TGTGCCAGCAGCTTAGCAGCGTACACAGATACGCAGTATTTT
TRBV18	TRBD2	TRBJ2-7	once	CASSLSGASSYEQYF	TGTGCCAGCTCACTTAGCGGGGCTAGCTCCTACGAGCAGTACTTC
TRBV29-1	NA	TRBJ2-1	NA	CSGVRTGRNEQFF	TGCAGCGGAGTGAGGACGGGCCGCAATGAGCAGTTCTTC
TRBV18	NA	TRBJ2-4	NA	CASSPGTKNIQYF	TGTGCCAGCTCACCTGGAACCAAAAACATTCAGTACTTC
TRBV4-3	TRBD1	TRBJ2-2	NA	CASSQATGGTGELFF	TGCGCCAGCAGCCAAGCAACAGGGGGCACCGGGGAGCTGTTTTTT
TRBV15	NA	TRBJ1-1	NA	CATSRDTARKNTEAFF	TGTGCCACCAGCAGAGATACGGCCAGAAAGAACACTGAAGCTTTCTTT
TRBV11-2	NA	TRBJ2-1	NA	CASSSRPDSSYNEQFF	TGTGCCAGCAGCTCAAGGCCGGACAGCTCCTACAATGAGCAGTTCTTC
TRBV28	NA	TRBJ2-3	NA	CASSSPGPRWQYF	TGTGCCAGCAGCTCACCGGGACCTAGGTGGCAGTATTTT
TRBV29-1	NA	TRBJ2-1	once	CSVERTGNNEQFF	TGCAGCGTTGAGCGTACAGGTAACAATGAGCAGTTCTTC
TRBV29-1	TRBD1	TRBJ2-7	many	CSGETGAEQYF	TGCAGCGGCGAGACAGGGGCCGAGCAGTACTTC
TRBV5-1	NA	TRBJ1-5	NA	CASSPDGQGTNQPQHF	TGCGCCAGCAGCCCTGATGGGCAGGGAACGAATCAGCCCCAGCATTTT
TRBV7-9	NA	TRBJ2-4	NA	CASTVQGAKNIQYF	TGTGCCAGCACCGTACAGGGAGCCAAAAACATTCAGTACTTC
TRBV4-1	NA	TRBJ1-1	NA	CASSQAGRPEAFF	TGCGCCAGCAGCCAAGCAGGGCGCCCTGAAGCTTTCTTT
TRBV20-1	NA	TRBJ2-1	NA	CSARDRHEQFF	TGCAGTGCTAGAGATCGGCATGAGCAGTTCTTC
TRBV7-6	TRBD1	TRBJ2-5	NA	CASSLSVQGAEETQYF	TGTGCCAGCAGCCTCTCAGTCCAGGGGGCAGAAGAGACCCAGTACTTC
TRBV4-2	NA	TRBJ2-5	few	CASSLRQTETQYF	TGTGCCAGCAGCTTGAGGCAGACAGAGACCCAGTACTTC
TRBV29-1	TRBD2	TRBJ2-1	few	CSVVSGSGSYNEQFF	TGCAGCGTTGTCTCTGGTAGCGGGAGCTACAATGAGCAGTTCTTC
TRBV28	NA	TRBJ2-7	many	CASSLGHEQYF	TGTGCCAGCAGTTTGGGTCACGAGCAGTACTTC
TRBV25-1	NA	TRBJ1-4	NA	CASSEEDRESSEKLFF	TGTGCCAGCAGTGAAGAAGATCGGGAATCATCCGAAAAACTGTTTTTT